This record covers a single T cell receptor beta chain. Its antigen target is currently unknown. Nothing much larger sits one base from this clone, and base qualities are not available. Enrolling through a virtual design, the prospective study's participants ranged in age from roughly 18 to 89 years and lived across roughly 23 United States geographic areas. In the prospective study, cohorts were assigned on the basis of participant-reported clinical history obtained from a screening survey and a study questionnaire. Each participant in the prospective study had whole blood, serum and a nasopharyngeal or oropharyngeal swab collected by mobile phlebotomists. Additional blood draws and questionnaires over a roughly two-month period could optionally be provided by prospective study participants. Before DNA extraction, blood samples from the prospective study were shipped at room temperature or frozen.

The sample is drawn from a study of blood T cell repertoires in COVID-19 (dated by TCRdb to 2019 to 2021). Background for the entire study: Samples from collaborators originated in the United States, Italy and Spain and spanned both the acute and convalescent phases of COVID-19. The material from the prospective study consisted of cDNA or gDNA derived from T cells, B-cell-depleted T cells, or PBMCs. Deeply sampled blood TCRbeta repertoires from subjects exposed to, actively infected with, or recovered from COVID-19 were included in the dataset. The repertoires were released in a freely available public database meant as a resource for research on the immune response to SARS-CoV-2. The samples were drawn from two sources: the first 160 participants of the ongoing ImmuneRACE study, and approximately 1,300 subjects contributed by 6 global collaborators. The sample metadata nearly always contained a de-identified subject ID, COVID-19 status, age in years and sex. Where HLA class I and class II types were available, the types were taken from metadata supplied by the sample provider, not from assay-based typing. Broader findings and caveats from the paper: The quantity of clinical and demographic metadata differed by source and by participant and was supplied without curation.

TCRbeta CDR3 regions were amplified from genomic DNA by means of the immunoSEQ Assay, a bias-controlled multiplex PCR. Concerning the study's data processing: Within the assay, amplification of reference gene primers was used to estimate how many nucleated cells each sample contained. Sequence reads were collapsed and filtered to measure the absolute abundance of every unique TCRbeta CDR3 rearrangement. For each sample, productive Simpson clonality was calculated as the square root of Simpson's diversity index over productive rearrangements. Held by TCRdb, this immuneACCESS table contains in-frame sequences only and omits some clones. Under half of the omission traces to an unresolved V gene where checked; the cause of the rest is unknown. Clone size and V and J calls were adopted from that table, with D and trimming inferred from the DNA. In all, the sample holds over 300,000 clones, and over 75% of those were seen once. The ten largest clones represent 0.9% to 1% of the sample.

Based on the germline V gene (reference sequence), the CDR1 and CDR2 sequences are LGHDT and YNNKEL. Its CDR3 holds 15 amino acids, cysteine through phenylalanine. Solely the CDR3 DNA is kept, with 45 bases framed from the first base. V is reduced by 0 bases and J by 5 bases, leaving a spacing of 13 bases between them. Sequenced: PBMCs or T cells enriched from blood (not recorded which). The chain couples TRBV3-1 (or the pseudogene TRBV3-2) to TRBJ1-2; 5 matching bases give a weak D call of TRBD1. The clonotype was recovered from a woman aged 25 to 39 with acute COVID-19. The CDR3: CASSQDLPGRYGYTF. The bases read TGTGCCAGCAGCCAAGATCTCCCAGGGCGGTATGGCTACACCTTC.